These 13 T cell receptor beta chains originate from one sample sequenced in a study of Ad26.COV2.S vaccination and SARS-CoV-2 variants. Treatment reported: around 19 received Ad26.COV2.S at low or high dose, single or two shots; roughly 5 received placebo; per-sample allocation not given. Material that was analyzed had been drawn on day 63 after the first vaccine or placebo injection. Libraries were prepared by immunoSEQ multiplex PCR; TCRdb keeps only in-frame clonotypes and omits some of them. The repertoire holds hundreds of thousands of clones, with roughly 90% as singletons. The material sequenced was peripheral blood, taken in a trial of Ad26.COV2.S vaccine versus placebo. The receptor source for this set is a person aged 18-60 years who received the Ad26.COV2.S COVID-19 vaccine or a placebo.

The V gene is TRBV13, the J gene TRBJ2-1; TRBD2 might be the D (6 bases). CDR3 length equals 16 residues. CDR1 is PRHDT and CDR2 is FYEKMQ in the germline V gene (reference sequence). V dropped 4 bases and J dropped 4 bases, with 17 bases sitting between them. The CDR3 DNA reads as TGTGCCAGCAGCTCCGCCTCGGGACTGGAGTACAATGAGCAGTTCTTC. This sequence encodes CASSSASGLEYNEQFF.

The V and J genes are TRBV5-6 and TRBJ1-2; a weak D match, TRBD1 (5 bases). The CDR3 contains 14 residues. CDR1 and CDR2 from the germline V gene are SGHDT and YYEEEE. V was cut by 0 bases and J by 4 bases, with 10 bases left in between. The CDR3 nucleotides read TGTGCCAGCAGCTTGGGGGGACGACCCTATGGCTACACCTTC. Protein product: CASSLGGRPYGYTF.

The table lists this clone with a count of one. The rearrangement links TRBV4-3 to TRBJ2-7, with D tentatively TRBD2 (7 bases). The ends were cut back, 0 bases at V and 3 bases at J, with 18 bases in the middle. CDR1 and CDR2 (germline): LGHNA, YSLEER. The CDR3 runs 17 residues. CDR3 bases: TGCGCCAGCAGCCAAGAAGGGGGGGGTAAGGAATTCTACGAGCAGTACTTC. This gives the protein CASSQEGGGKEFYEQYF.

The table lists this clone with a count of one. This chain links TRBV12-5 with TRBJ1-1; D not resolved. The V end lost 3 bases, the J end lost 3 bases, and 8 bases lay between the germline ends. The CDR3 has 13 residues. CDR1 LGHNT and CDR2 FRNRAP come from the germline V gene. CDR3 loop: CASGLNGDTEAFF. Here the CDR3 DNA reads TGTGCTAGTGGTTTAAACGGGGACACTGAAGCTTTCTTT. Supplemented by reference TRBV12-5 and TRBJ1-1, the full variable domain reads DARVTQTPRHKVTEMGQEVTMRCQPILGHNTVFWYRQTMMQGLELLAYFRNRAPLDDSGMPKDRFSAEMPDATLATLKIQPSEPRDSAVYFCASGLNGDTEAFFGQGTRLTVV.

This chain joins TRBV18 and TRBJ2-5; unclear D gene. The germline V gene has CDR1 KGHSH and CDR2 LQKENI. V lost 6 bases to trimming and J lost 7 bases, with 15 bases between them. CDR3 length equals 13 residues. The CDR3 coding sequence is TGTGCCAGCTCGCAGGACCTAAGAGGGACCCAGTACTTC. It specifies CASSQDLRGTQYF.

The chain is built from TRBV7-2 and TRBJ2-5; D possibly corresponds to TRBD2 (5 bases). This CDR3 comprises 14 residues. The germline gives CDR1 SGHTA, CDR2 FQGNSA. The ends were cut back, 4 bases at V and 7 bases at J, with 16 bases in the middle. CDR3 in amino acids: CASSSPGGPGTQYF. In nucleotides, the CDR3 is TGTGCCAGCAGCTCACCCGGAGGTCCGGGGACCCAGTACTTC.

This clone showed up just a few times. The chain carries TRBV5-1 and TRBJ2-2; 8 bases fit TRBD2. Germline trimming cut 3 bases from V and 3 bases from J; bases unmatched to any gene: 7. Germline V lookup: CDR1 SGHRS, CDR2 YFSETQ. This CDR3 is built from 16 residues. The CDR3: CASSSRGTRDTGELFF. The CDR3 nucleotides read TGCGCCAGCAGCTCCCGTGGGACTAGGGACACCGGGGAGCTGTTTTTT.

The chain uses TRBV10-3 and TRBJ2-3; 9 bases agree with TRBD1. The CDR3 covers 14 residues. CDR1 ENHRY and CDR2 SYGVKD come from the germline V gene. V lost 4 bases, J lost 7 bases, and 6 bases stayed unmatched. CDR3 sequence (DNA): TGTGCCATCAGTGGGACAGGGGTCGTAAATACGCAGTATTTT. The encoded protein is CAISGTGVVNTQYF.

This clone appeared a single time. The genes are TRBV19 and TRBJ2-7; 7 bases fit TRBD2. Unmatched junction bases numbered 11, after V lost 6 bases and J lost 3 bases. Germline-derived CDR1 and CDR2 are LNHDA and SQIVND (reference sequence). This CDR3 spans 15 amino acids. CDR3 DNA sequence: TGTGCCAGTAGCATGACTAGCAGTGGAGTCTACGAGCAGTACTTC. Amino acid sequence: CASSMTSSGVYEQYF.

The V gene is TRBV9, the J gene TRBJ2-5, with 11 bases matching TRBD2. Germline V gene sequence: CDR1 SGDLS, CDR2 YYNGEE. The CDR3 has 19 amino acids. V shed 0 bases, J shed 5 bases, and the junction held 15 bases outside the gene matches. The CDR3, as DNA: TGTGCCAGCAGCGTAGGAATTGGTGGAGTAGCGGGGGGGTCGGAGACCCAGTACTTC. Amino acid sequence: CASSVGIGGVAGGSETQYF.

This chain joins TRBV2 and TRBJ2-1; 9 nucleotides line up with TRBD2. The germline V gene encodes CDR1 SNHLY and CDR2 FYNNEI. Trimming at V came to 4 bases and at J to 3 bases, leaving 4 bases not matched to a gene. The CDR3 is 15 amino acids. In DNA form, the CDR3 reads TGTGCCAGCAGTGTAGCGGGAGAACTCTACAATGAGCAGTTCTTC. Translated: CASSVAGELYNEQFF.

CDR3 coding DNA: TGTGCCATCAGTGTAAAAGCGGCAGGGGGCAGTGAGACCCAGTACTTC. The encoded protein is CAISVKAAGGSETQYF. The chain couples TRBV10-3 to TRBJ2-5; TRBD1 matches at 8 bases. The V segment lost 4 bases and the J segment 5 bases; nucleotides outside the gene matches: 12. Germline V gene sequence: CDR1 ENHRY, CDR2 SYGVKD. This CDR3 spans 16 amino acids.

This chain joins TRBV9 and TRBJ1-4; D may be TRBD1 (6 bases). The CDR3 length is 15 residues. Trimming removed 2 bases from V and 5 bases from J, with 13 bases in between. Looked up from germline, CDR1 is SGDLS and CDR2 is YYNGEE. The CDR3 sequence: CASSVGGQLNEKLFF. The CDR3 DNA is TGTGCCAGCAGCGTTGGGGGGCAGTTGAATGAAAAACTGTTTTTT.